These 21 T cell receptor beta chains originate from one sample sequenced in a study of radiotherapy plus CTLA-4 blockade in lung cancer. The protocol was immunoSEQ multiplex PCR, while the TCRdb copy is restricted to in-frame clones and leaves out a portion. The data hold some 110,000 clones, with approximately 80% observed a single time. The material was peripheral blood, obtained from a patient treated with radiotherapy plus ipilimumab. The receptors derive from a human donor with non-small cell lung cancer who had a partial response to radiotherapy plus ipilimumab.

This chain uses TRBV20-1 with TRBJ1-1; no firm D call. Germline V gene lookup returns CDR1 DFQATT and CDR2 SNEGSKA (reference sequence). Trimming stripped 6 bases from V and 4 bases from J, with 9 bases between. The length of the CDR3 is 11 residues. The CDR3 protein is CSASRITEAFF. CDR3 DNA sequence: TGCAGTGCCAGTCGAATCACTGAAGCTTTCTTT.

The chain recombines TRBV27 with TRBJ2-7, with TRBD1 identical over 9 bases. V gave up 4 bases and J gave up 9 bases; unmatched junction bases: 7. Germline CDR1 MNHEY, CDR2 SMNVEV (reference sequence). The CDR3 spans 13 residues. Written as DNA, the CDR3 is TGTGCCAGCAGTTGGGACAGGGAGCTCGGGCAGTACTTC. Protein product: CASSWDRELGQYF.

The rearrangement links TRBV6-6 to TRBJ1-1; D ambiguous. This CDR3 is built from 13 residues. Germline lookup yields CDR1 MNHNY and CDR2 SVGAGI (reference sequence). The ends were cut back, 4 bases at V and 3 bases at J, with 9 bases in the middle. As DNA, the CDR3 is TGTGCCAGCAGTTTATCGGCGGACACTGAAGCTTTCTTT. Amino acid sequence: CASSLSADTEAFF.

The J gene is TRBJ2-5, the V gene TRBV5-4, with TRBD2 as a possible D gene (5 bases). Germline V CDR1 and CDR2: SGHNT, YYREEE (reference sequence). The CDR3 spans 15 residues. Trimming pared 2 bases from V and 0 bases from J, leaving 11 bases between. The CDR3 loop is CASSFPGYDQETQYF. The CDR3 bases are TGTGCCAGCAGCTTTCCGGGATACGACCAAGAGACCCAGTACTTC.

The genes are TRBV5-1 and TRBJ1-4; 7 bases match TRBD1. This CDR3 has 16 residues. Losses at the gene ends were 4 bases for V and 2 bases for J; bases not matched to a gene: 8. CDR1 is SGHRS, CDR2 YFSETQ, per germline. The CDR3 sequence: CASSRGQPGTNEKLFF. The DNA for the CDR3 is TGCGCCAGCAGCCGGGGACAGCCGGGGACTAATGAAAAACTGTTTTTT.

The chain recombines TRBV6-1 with TRBJ1-3, with D possibly matching TRBD1 (5 bases). Germline V gene sequence: CDR1 MNHNS, CDR2 SASEGT. V lost 3 bases, J lost 8 bases, and 17 bases lay in between. There are 15 residues in the CDR3. CDR3 bases: TGTGCCAGCAGTGAGATGGCAGGGCAAATTGACACCATATATTTT. Protein: CASSEMAGQIDTIYF.

The chain is built from TRBV4-1 and TRBJ2-5, with TRBD2 as a possible D gene (5 bases). CDR3 length equals 15 residues. Trimming left V 0 bases short and J 2 bases short, with 10 bases between. CDR1 MGHRA and CDR2 YSYEKL come from the germline V gene. CDR3: CASSQESGYQETQYF. CDR3 bases: TGCGCCAGCAGCCAAGAGAGCGGCTATCAAGAGACCCAGTACTTC.

The CDR3 DNA follows: TGCGCCGGCTCCCAGGGACTAGCGGGTTCCTACAATGAGCAGTTCTTC. As protein: CAGSQGLAGSYNEQFF. The genes are TRBV5-1 and TRBJ2-1; TRBD2 matches at 12 bases. This CDR3 is built from 16 residues. The V gene's germline CDR1 is SGHRS and CDR2 YFSETQ. J lost 1 base, V lost 10 bases, and 9 bases had no gene match. The full variable domain, its missing parts supplied by reference TRBV5-1 and TRBJ2-1, is KAGVTQTPRYLIKTRGQQVTLSCSPISGHRSVSWYQQTPGQGLQFLFEYFSETQRNKGNFPGRFSGRQFSNSRSEMNVSTLELGDSALYLCAGSQGLAGSYNEQFFGPGTRLTVL.

V gene TRBV18 combines with J gene TRBJ2-5; weak D call: TRBD1 (5 bases). CDR1 is KGHSH, CDR2 LQKENI, per germline. This CDR3 has 15 amino acids. V shed 2 bases and J shed 1 base, with 11 bases lying between them. The CDR3 loop is CASSPIRQSQETQYF. For the CDR3, the DNA is TGTGCCAGCTCACCAATCAGACAGTCCCAAGAGACCCAGTACTTC. The variable domain in full, completed from reference TRBV18 and TRBJ2-5, reads NAGVMQNPRHLVRRRGQEARLRCSPMKGHSHVYWYRQLPEEGLKFMVYLQKENIIDESGMPKERFSAEFPKEGPSILRIQQVVRGDSAAYFCASSPIRQSQETQYFGPGTRLLVL.

The rearrangement links TRBV19 to TRBJ2-2, with D perhaps TRBD1 (6 bases). V dropped 4 bases and J dropped 4 bases, with 13 bases sitting between them. The CDR3 loop spans 15 amino acids. Germline V lookup: CDR1 LNHDA, CDR2 SQIVND (reference sequence). The DNA of the CDR3 is TGTGCCAGTAGTAGAACCGGGACACCCACCGGGGAGCTGTTTTTT. Translated: CASSRTGTPTGELFF.

The V and J genes are TRBV7-8 and TRBJ2-2; 9 positions match TRBD2. After removal of 2 bases from V and 15 bases from J, the junction contained 4 bases not matched to a gene. Germline V lookup: CDR1 SGHVS, CDR2 FQNEAQ. CDR3 length equals 12 residues. CDR3 residues: CASSLLERGVFF. The DNA of the CDR3 is TGTGCCAGCAGCTTACTAGAGCGGGGGGTGTTTTTT.

The chain is built from TRBV7-2 and TRBJ2-1, with D perhaps TRBD2 (5 bases). Trimming pared 5 bases from V and 9 bases from J, leaving 17 bases between. Per the germline V gene, CDR1 is SGHTA and CDR2 is FQGNSA. This CDR3 contains 14 residues. CDR3 sequence (DNA): TGTGCCAGCAGCCCCCTGTACTCCGGGGTTGAGCAGTTCTTC. Translated, it gives CASSPLYSGVEQFF.

V is TRBV5-1 and J is TRBJ1-4; 9 positions agree with TRBD1. CDR3 length: 15 amino acids. Trimming took 3 bases from V and 4 from J; bases not matched to a gene: 4. CDR1 is SGHRS, CDR2 YFSETQ, per germline. CDR3 region: CASSWTGEINEKLFF. Written as DNA, the CDR3 is TGCGCCAGCAGCTGGACAGGGGAAATTAATGAAAAACTGTTTTTT.

The CDR3 is CASAHGGYRETQYF. The DNA of the CDR3 is TGTGCCAGCGCTCACGGGGGATATAGGGAGACCCAGTACTTC. The chain employs TRBV7-6 and TRBJ2-5; TRBD2 might be the D (6 bases). The CDR3 contains 14 residues. With 8 bases removed from V and 5 bases from J, the gap between germline ends came to 18 bases. CDR1 SGHVS and CDR2 FNYEAQ come from the germline V gene.

This sequence joins TRBV4-1 and TRBJ2-5, with 7 bases matching TRBD1. The CDR3 totals 16 residues. V lost 4 bases to trimming and J lost 2 bases; unmatched junction nucleotides: 10. Per germline, CDR1 MGHRA and CDR2 YSYEKL. The CDR3 sequence: CASSRLGTARQETQYF. CDR3 sequence (DNA): TGCGCCAGCAGCCGATTAGGGACAGCGAGACAAGAGACCCAGTACTTC.

This clone was found once. This chain's CDR3 is CAWSGPGDGGYGYTF. The CDR3 DNA follows: TGTGCCTGGAGCGGACCGGGGGATGGGGGCTATGGCTACACCTTC. The chain has TRBV30 and TRBJ1-2; a weak D match, TRBD1 (5 bases). From germline, CDR1 is GTSNPN and CDR2 SVGIG (reference sequence). V gave up 3 bases and J gave up 4 bases, with 18 bases separating them. The CDR3 runs to 15 residues.

The V and J genes are TRBV6-1 and TRBJ2-2, with D perhaps matching TRBD1 (6 bases). Germline CDR1 and CDR2: MNHNS and SASEGT. This CDR3 contains 12 residues. V dropped 4 bases and J dropped 6 bases, with 6 bases sitting between them. CDR3 sequence reads: CASSGGPGELFF. The CDR3 DNA is TGTGCCAGCAGTGGGGGGCCCGGGGAGCTGTTTTTT.

In this sample, this clone turned up a few times. The gene calls are TRBV30 and TRBJ2-1; TRBD2 agrees at 9 bases. The CDR3 covers 15 residues. Germline trimming cut 1 base from V and 5 bases from J; bases unmatched to any gene: 6. Germline V lookup: CDR1 GTSNPN, CDR2 SVGIG (reference sequence). The CDR3 nucleotides are TGTGCCTGGAGTGGGATAGCGGGAGTCAACAATGAGCAGTTCTTC. This translates into CAWSGIAGVNNEQFF.

The rearrangement uses TRBV13 and TRBJ2-7, with 11 bases fitting TRBD1. The CDR3 runs 16 residues. Looked up from germline, CDR1 is PRHDT and CDR2 is FYEKMQ (reference sequence). The V gene end was trimmed by 3 bases and the J gene end by 3 bases; junction bases not matched to a gene: 7. CDR3 nucleotides: TGTGCCAGCAGCTTCGGACAGGGGGCCAACTACTACGAGCAGTACTTC. Protein product: CASSFGQGANYYEQYF.

V is TRBV7-6 and J is TRBJ2-4, with TRBD2 identical over 16 bases. The CDR3 loop spans 17 amino acids. Unmatched junction bases numbered 1, after V lost 4 bases and J lost 1 base. Germline V lookup: CDR1 SGHVS, CDR2 FNYEAQ. This chain's CDR3 is CASSSGLAGGAKNIQYF. In nucleotides, the CDR3 is TGTGCCAGCAGCTCGGGACTAGCGGGAGGGGCCAAAAACATTCAGTACTTC.

The table lists this clone with a few counts. The gene calls are TRBV18 and TRBJ1-1; 9 positions match TRBD1. Per the germline V gene, CDR1 is KGHSH and CDR2 is LQKENI. This CDR3 has 15 residues. Germline trimming cut 4 bases from V and 3 bases from J; bases unmatched to any gene: 6. CDR3 residues: CASSQTGGTHTEAFF. The CDR3 nucleotides read TGTGCCAGCTCACAAACAGGGGGCACCCACACTGAAGCTTTCTTT.